The 8 T cell receptor beta chains presented below share a single source sample, sequenced in a study of cytomegalovirus exposure and HLA in healthy donors. In the PCR, 60 Vbeta and 13 Jbeta primers were used. Sequenced by immunoSEQ multiplex PCR; TCRdb stores in-frame clones only, minus some. The sample records some 96,000 clones, around four fifths being singletons. The source material was PBMCs. The receptors come from a woman aged 60-70 years in good health and CMV-seronegative.

The rearrangement links TRBV4-1 to TRBJ1-6, with a weak D call TRBD1 (5 bases). CDR3 length: 15 amino acids. Germline V CDR1 and CDR2: MGHRA, YSYEKL. Trimming shortened V by 2 bases and J by 0 bases, and 5 bases separated the two germline ends. The CDR3 loop reads CASSQRGSYNSPLHF. CDR3 DNA sequence: TGCGCCAGCAGCCAAAGGGGCTCCTATAATTCACCCCTCCACTTT.

This clone has more than one count but fewer than ten. V gene TRBV7-2 combines with J gene TRBJ2-3; D might be TRBD2 (6 bases). Germline V lookup: CDR1 SGHTA, CDR2 FQGNSA. This CDR3 region has 15 residues. V shed 1 base and J shed 6 bases, with 14 bases lying between them. CDR3 DNA: TGTGCCAGCAGCTTAGTGGGTAGCGGCCATGATACGCAGTATTTT. Amino acids: CASSLVGSGHDTQYF.

This clone has just a few counts. This chain links TRBV11-2 with TRBJ1-1, with D uncertain. Germline CDR1 reads SGHAT; CDR2 reads FQNNGV. The CDR3 spans 13 residues. Trimming stripped 2 bases from V and 1 base from J, with 5 bases between. CDR3 coding DNA: TGTGCCAGCAGCTTATCCAAGAACACTGAAGCTTTCTTT. Translating gives CASSLSKNTEAFF.

V gene TRBV19 combines with J gene TRBJ1-5; tentative D call: TRBD1 (5 bases). V lost 3 bases, J lost 4 bases, and 10 bases lay in between. The CDR3 sequence is 14 residues long. From germline, CDR1 is LNHDA and CDR2 SQIVND (reference sequence). The CDR3 reads CASSISGMNQPQHF. The CDR3 DNA reads TGTGCCAGTAGTATCTCAGGGATGAATCAGCCCCAGCATTTT.

The rearrangement uses TRBV6-1 and TRBJ1-5; weak D call: TRBD1 (5 bases). The CDR3 has 15 amino acids. V lost 3 bases, J lost 4 bases, and 13 bases lay in between. The V gene's germline CDR1 is MNHNS and CDR2 SASEGT. The CDR3 protein is CASSERRVGNQPQHF. CDR3 sequence (DNA): TGTGCCAGCAGTGAGCGCAGGGTGGGGAATCAGCCCCAGCATTTT.

The gene calls are TRBV7-9 and TRBJ1-1, with a weak D call TRBD1 (5 bases). The CDR3 loop spans 16 amino acids. The V and J ends lost 5 bases and 2 bases respectively, with 18 bases between them. Germline V gene sequence: CDR1 SEHNR, CDR2 FQNEAQ (reference sequence). The chain's CDR3 is CASSPSGRERNTEAFF. The CDR3 DNA reads TGTGCCAGCAGCCCTTCGGGACGGGAGCGTAACACTGAAGCTTTCTTT. Full variable domain (missing parts from reference TRBV7-9 and TRBJ1-1): DTGVSQNPRHKITKRGQNVTFRCDPISEHNRLYWYRQTLGQGPEFLTYFQNEAQLEKSRLLSDRFSAERPKGSFSTLEIQRTEQGDSAMYLCASSPSGRERNTEAFFGQGTRLTVV.

This chain connects TRBV15 to TRBJ2-5; possible D gene TRBD2, 5 bases. Germline CDR1 and CDR2: LNHNV and YYDKDF (reference sequence). The CDR3 sequence is 15 residues long. V was cut by 2 bases and J by 4 bases, with 14 bases left in between. CDR3 protein: CATSRKVERAETQYF. In DNA, the CDR3 is TGTGCCACCAGCAGAAAGGTAGAGAGGGCAGAGACCCAGTACTTC.

The gene calls are TRBV27 and TRBJ2-1; 10 bases fit TRBD2. V lost 2 bases and J lost 3; bases outside the gene matches: 1. The CDR3 runs 15 residues. CDR1 and CDR2 (germline): MNHEY, SMNVEV (reference sequence). DNA of the CDR3: TGTGCCAGCAGTTTAGGGACTAGCGTCTACAATGAGCAGTTCTTC. Protein: CASSLGTSVYNEQFF.